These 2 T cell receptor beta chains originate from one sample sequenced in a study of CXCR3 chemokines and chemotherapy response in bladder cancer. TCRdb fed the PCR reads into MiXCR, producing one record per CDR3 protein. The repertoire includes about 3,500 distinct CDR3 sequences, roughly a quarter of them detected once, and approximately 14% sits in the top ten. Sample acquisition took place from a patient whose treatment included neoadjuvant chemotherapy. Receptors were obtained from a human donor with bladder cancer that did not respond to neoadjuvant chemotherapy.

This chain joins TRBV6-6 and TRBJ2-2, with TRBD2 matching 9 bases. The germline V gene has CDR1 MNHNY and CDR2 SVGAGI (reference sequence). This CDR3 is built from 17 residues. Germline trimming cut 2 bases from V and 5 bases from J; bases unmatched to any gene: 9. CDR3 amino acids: CASSYPTAGGVTGELFF. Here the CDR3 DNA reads TGTGCCAGCAGTTACCCGACCGCGGGGGGGGTTACCGGGGAGCTGTTTTTT.

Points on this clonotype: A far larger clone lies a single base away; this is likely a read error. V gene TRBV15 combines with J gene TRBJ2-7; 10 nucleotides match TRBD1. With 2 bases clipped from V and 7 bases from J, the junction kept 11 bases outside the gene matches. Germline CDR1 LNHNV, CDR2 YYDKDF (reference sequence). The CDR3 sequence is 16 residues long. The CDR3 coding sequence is TGTGCCACCAGCAGACCCGGGACAGGGGAAGTCGGTGAGCAGTACTTC. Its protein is CATSRPGTGEVGEQYF.